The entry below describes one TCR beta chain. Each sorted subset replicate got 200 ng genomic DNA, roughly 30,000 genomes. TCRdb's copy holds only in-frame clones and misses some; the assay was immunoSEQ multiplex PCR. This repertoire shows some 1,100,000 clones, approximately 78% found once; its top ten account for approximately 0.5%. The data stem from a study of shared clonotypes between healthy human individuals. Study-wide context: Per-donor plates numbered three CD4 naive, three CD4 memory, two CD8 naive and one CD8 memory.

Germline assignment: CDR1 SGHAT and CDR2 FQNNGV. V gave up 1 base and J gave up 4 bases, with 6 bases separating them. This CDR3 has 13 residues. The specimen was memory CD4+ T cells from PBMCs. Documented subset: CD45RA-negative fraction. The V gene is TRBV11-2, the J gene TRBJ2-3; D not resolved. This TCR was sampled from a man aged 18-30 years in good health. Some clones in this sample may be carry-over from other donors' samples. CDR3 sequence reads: CASSLAPPDTQYF. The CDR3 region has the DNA TGTGCCAGCAGCTTAGCCCCCCCAGATACGCAGTATTTT.